These T cell receptor beta chains were read from a single sample in a study of cytomegalovirus exposure and HLA in healthy donors. Using immunoSEQ multiplex PCR, the repertoire was profiled, and TCRdb retains in-frame clones only, with some absent. In the table there are over 130,000 clones, 70% to 80% of which are singletons. What was sequenced was PBMCs. These receptors were obtained from a man in his fifties or sixties in good health and CMV-seropositive. The CDR3 runs from the conserved cysteine through the conserved F or W. D genes are given only for firm matches. Expanded clones are given a class, and other clones once, few, many or no size at all.

few | TRBJ2-2 | NA | TRBV28 | CASSLKFGGVGTGELFF | TGTGCCAGCAGTTTAAAGTTCGGAGGGGTTGGCACCGGGGAGCTGTTTTTT
NA | TRBJ1-3 | NA | TRBV5-1 | CASKVGSGIGNTIYF | TGCGCCAGCAAGGTAGGATCAGGGATCGGAAACACCATATATTTT
NA | TRBJ2-5 | TRBD2 | TRBV28 | CASSLYGGRAETQYF | TGTGCCAGCAGTTTATACGGCGGGAGGGCTGAGACCCAGTACTTC
NA | TRBJ2-7 | TRBD2 | TRBV4-2 | CASSQARTSGIYEQYF | TGTGCCAGCAGCCAAGCCCGGACTAGCGGGATCTACGAGCAGTACTTC
NA | TRBJ1-2 | NA | TRBV9 | CASSVATANYGYTF | TGTGCCAGCAGCGTAGCGACAGCAAACTATGGCTACACCTTC
NA | TRBJ2-1 | NA | TRBV7-9 | CASSRSSARGNEQFF | TGTGCCAGCAGCCGTTCTAGTGCTAGAGGCAATGAGCAGTTCTTC
NA | TRBJ1-2 | TRBD1 | TRBV29-1 | CSVSDRGPYGYTF | TGCAGCGTTTCGGACAGGGGGCCCTATGGCTACACCTTC
NA | TRBJ2-7 | TRBD1 | TRBV10-3 | CAISQGADEQYF | TGTGCCATCAGTCAGGGGGCGGACGAGCAGTACTTC
NA | TRBJ2-4 | TRBD2 | TRBV30 | CAWDLRGRRLGKNIQYF | TGTGCCTGGGACCTGCGCGGGAGGAGACTGGGCAAAAACATTCAGTACTTC
NA | TRBJ1-5 | NA | TRBV19 | CASGSDRWQPQHF | TGTGCCAGTGGGTCCGACAGATGGCAGCCCCAGCATTTT
NA | TRBJ1-2 | NA | TRBV9 | CASSEQDYGYTF | TGTGCCAGCAGCGAACAGGACTATGGCTACACCTTC
NA | TRBJ2-1 | NA | TRBV2 | CASTPSPNYNEQFF | TGTGCCAGCACCCCTAGCCCTAACTACAATGAGCAGTTCTTC
NA | TRBJ1-4 | NA | TRBV18 | CASSAPGGKLFF | TGTGCCAGCTCTGCCCCTGGCGGAAAACTGTTTTTT
NA | TRBJ2-6 | NA | TRBV7-3 | CASSPGAGGANVLTF | TGTGCCAGCAGCCCAGGCGCGGGGGGGGCCAACGTCCTGACTTTC
NA | TRBJ1-5 | TRBD1 | TRBV9 | CASSVGTGGNNQPQHF | TGTGCCAGCAGCGTCGGGACAGGGGGGAACAATCAGCCCCAGCATTTT
NA | TRBJ2-1 | TRBD2 | TRBV7-2 | CASSFPSTSGPSNEQFF | TGTGCCAGCAGCTTTCCCTCGACTAGCGGGCCTTCGAATGAGCAGTTCTTC
NA | TRBJ2-7 | NA | TRBV5-1 | CASSLNHGAYEQYF | TGCGCCAGCAGCTTGAACCACGGAGCCTACGAGCAGTACTTC
NA | TRBJ2-3 | TRBD2 | TRBV7-9 | CASSFSGSIGTQYF | TGTGCCAGCAGTTTTAGCGGGAGCATCGGTACGCAGTATTTT
NA | TRBJ2-1 | TRBD2 | TRBV27 | CASSFPSGRVQFF | TGTGCCAGCAGTTTTCCTAGCGGGAGGGTACAGTTCTTC
NA | TRBJ1-4 | TRBD1 | TRBV9 | CASSVVKTDRSREKLFF | TGTGCCAGCAGCGTAGTTAAAACGGACAGGTCAAGGGAAAAACTGTTTTTT
NA | TRBJ2-2 | NA | TRBV28 | CASNRRDPGDTGELFF | TGTGCCAGCAACCGACGGGACCCGGGAGATACCGGGGAGCTGTTTTTT
NA | TRBJ2-1 | TRBD1 | TRBV27 | CASSLLRDRGFRGSEQFF | TGTGCCAGCAGTTTGCTCCGGGACAGGGGCTTCCGCGGGTCTGAGCAGTTCTTC
NA | TRBJ2-3 | NA | TRBV21-1 | CASSKGGPSVSTDTQYF | TGTGCCAGCAGCAAAGGAGGCCCCTCGGTATCCACAGATACGCAGTATTTT
NA | TRBJ2-1 | TRBD2 | TRBV5-4 | CASSPGGRESHEQFF | TGTGCCAGCAGCCCCGGCGGGAGGGAGTCTCATGAGCAGTTCTTC
NA | TRBJ1-5 | NA | TRBV15 | CATSRDVAGNSNQPQHF | TGTGCCACCAGCAGAGATGTCGCAGGAAATAGCAATCAGCCCCAGCATTTT
NA | TRBJ2-3 | NA | TRBV29-1 | CSDITWRGDTQYF | TGCAGCGACATTACGTGGAGGGGAGATACGCAGTATTTT
NA | TRBJ2-7 | NA | TRBV18 | CASSPPSRAGSYEQYF | TGTGCCAGCTCACCACCCTCTAGGGCGGGCTCCTACGAGCAGTACTTC
NA | TRBJ1-1 | NA | TRBV28 | CASSLSTNTEAFF | TGTGCCAGCAGTTTATCTACTAACACTGAAGCTTTCTTT
few | TRBJ2-2 | NA | TRBV5-5 | CASSFVPTGELFF | TGTGCCAGCTCCTTCGTCCCGACCGGGGAGCTGTTTTTT
once | TRBJ1-5 | NA | TRBV2 | CASSERRQSNQPQHF | TGTGCCAGCAGTGAAAGGCGGCAGAGCAATCAGCCCCAGCATTTT
NA | TRBJ2-5 | TRBD1 | TRBV25-1 | CATRQGYETQYF | TGTGCCACCCGACAGGGATATGAGACCCAGTACTTC
NA | TRBJ1-1 | NA | TRBV18 | CASSPTGSAVHTEAFF | TGTGCCAGCTCACCAACGGGGTCGGCTGTGCACACTGAAGCTTTCTTT
NA | TRBJ1-1 | NA | TRBV9 | CASSGASNTEAFF | TGTGCCAGCAGCGGAGCATCGAACACTGAAGCTTTCTTT
NA | TRBJ2-2 | NA | TRBV2 | CASSGAGAGLGTGELFF | TGTGCCAGCAGTGGTGCGGGGGCAGGGTTGGGCACCGGGGAGCTGTTTTTT
NA | TRBJ2-7 | TRBD1 | TRBV29-1 | CSVVPTGPTYEQYF | TGCAGCGTTGTTCCGACAGGGCCCACCTACGAGCAGTACTTC
once | TRBJ1-5 | NA | TRBV5-1 | CASSPGQSNQPQHF | TGCGCCAGCAGCCCTGGACAGAGCAATCAGCCCCAGCATTTT
NA | TRBJ2-7 | TRBD1 | TRBV19 | CASKMQGVSYEQYF | TGTGCCAGTAAGATGCAGGGGGTCTCCTACGAGCAGTACTTC
NA | TRBJ2-2 | TRBD2 | TRBV6-6 | CASRGEGSTGELFF | TGTGCCAGCAGGGGGGAGGGGAGCACCGGGGAGCTGTTTTTT
NA | TRBJ2-6 | TRBD1 | TRBV9 | CASSETGGTGANVLTF | TGTGCCAGCAGCGAGACAGGGGGCACTGGGGCCAACGTCCTGACTTTC
NA | TRBJ1-5 | NA | TRBV6-6 | CASSYSAFGDQPQHF | TGTGCCAGCAGTTACTCGGCGTTCGGGGATCAGCCCCAGCATTTT
NA | TRBJ1-1 | NA | TRBV7-9 | CASSAVDRNSEAFF | TGTGCCAGCAGCGCCGTTGACAGGAACAGTGAAGCTTTCTTT
NA | TRBJ2-2 | NA | TRBV29-1 | CSVGYRVPTGELFF | TGCAGCGTTGGATACAGGGTCCCCACCGGGGAGCTGTTTTTT
few | TRBJ2-1 | TRBD2 | TRBV6-5 | CASMGLAGVRHEQFF | TGTGCCAGCATGGGACTAGCGGGAGTTAGGCATGAGCAGTTCTTC
few | TRBJ2-2 | TRBD1 | TRBV27 | CASSSGQGINTGELFF | TGTGCCAGCAGTTCGGGACAGGGCATCAACACCGGGGAGCTGTTTTTT
few | TRBJ2-3 | NA | TRBV10-3 | CAISELGTAAPDTQYF | TGTGCCATCAGTGAATTGGGTACAGCTGCTCCCGATACGCAGTATTTT
NA | TRBJ1-4 | NA | TRBV4-2 | CASSQEDSAANEKLFF | TGTGCCAGCAGCCAAGAGGACTCAGCGGCTAATGAAAAACTGTTTTTT
NA | TRBJ2-1 | NA | TRBV28 | CASSLRTYNEQFF | TGTGCCAGCAGCCTGAGGACTTACAATGAGCAGTTCTTC
NA | TRBJ2-1 | NA | TRBV6-6 | CASGNAGPSYNEQFF | TGTGCCAGCGGGAACGCGGGACCCTCCTACAATGAGCAGTTCTTC
NA | TRBJ2-7 | NA | TRBV10-2 | CASRQAYEQYF | TGCGCCAGCAGGCAGGCCTACGAGCAGTACTTC
NA | TRBJ2-3 | TRBD2 | TRBV9 | CASSVPSGSTDTQYF | TGTGCCAGCAGCGTACCTAGCGGGAGCACAGATACGCAGTATTTT
NA | TRBJ2-1 | NA | TRBV9 | CASSVATGTTYNEQFF | TGTGCCAGCAGCGTAGCTACAGGGACTACCTACAATGAGCAGTTCTTC
few | TRBJ2-7 | TRBD1 | TRBV10-3 | CAISGTGRKQYF | TGTGCCATCAGTGGGACAGGGCGTAAGCAGTACTTC
NA | TRBJ2-2 | TRBD1 | TRBV2 | CASRGQGNTGELFF | TGTGCCAGCAGGGGACAGGGGAACACCGGGGAGCTGTTTTTT
once | TRBJ2-2 | NA | TRBV5-1 | CASSLLARANTGELFF | TGCGCCAGCAGCTTACTCGCACGCGCTAACACCGGGGAGCTGTTTTTT
few | TRBJ1-5 | TRBD1 | TRBV6-1 | CASSEEGARGSQHF | TGTGCCAGCAGTGAAGAGGGGGCGAGGGGGTCCCAGCATTTT